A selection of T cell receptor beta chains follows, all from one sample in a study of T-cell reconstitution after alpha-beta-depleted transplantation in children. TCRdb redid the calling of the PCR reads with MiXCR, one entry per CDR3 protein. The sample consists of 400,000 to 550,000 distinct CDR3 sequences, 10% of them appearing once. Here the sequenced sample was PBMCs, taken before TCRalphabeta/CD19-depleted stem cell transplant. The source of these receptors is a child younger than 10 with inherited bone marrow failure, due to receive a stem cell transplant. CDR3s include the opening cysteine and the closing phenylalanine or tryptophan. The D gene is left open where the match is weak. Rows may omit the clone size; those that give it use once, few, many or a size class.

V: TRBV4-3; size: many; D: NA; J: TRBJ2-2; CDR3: CARGGRENTGELFF; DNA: TGCGCCAGGGGGGGTAGGGAGAACACCGGGGAGCTGTTTTTT
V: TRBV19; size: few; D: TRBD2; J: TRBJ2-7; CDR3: CASSMALARTYEQYF; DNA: TGTGCCAGTAGTATGGCACTAGCGCGAACCTACGAGCAGTACTTC
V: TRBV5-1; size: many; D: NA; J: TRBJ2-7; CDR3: CASSQLTDYEQYF; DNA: TGCGCCAGCAGCCAGTTGACAGACTACGAGCAGTACTTC
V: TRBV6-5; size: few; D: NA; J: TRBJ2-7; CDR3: CASSSYTGKSYEQYF; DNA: TGTGCCAGCAGTTCCTACACCGGGAAATCCTACGAGCAGTACTTC
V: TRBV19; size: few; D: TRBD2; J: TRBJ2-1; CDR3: CASSATSGHYNEQFF; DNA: TGTGCCAGTAGTGCAACTAGCGGACACTACAATGAGCAGTTCTTC
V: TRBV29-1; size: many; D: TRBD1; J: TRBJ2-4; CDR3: CSVNGGQGKNIQYF; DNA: TGCAGCGTTAATGGTGGACAGGGCAAAAACATTCAGTACTTC
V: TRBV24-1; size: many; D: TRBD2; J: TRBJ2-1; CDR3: CATSDLGGRSNEQFF; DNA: TGTGCCACCAGTGATTTGGGCGGGAGAAGCAATGAGCAGTTCTTC
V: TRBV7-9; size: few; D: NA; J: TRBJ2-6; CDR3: CASSARVGETSPGANVLTF; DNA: TGTGCCAGCAGCGCCAGAGTAGGAGAGACCAGCCCTGGGGCCAACGTCCTGACTTTC
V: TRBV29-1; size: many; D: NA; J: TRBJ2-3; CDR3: CSVDQPAQYF; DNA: TGCAGCGTTGACCAACCTGCGCAGTATTTT
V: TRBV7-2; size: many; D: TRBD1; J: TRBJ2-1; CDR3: CASSLGPGGNEQFF; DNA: TGTGCCAGCAGCTTGGGGCCAGGGGGTAATGAGCAGTTCTTC
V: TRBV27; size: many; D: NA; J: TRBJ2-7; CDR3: CASSTHGTSYEQYF; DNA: TGTGCCAGCAGTACCCACGGGACCTCCTACGAGCAGTACTTC
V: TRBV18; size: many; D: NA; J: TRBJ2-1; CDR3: CASSLVTDRPSYNEQFF; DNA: TGTGCCAGCTCGCTAGTGACGGACCGACCCTCCTACAATGAGCAGTTCTTC
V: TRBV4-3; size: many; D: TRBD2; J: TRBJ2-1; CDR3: CASSQDREREGLGNEQFF; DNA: TGCGCCAGCAGCCAAGATCGGGAGCGGGAGGGCCTCGGCAATGAGCAGTTCTTC
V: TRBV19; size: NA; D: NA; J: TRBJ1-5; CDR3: CASSIRGVAQPQHF; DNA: TGTGCCAGTAGTATCCGAGGGGTCGCCCAGCCCCAGCATTTT
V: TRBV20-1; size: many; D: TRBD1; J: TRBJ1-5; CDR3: CSPRQGANQPQHF; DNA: TGCAGCCCTAGACAGGGGGCGAATCAGCCCCAGCATTTT
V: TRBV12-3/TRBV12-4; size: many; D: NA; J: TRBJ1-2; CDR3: CASSPGIYGYTF; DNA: TGTGCCAGCAGTCCAGGGATTTATGGCTACACCTTC
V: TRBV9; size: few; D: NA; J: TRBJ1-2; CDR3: CASSVRTGGGYGYTF; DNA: TGTGCCAGCAGCGTTCGTACAGGAGGAGGCTATGGCTACACCTTC
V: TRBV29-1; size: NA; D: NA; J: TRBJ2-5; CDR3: CSVEEPTAQETQYF; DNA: TGCAGCGTTGAAGAGCCGACAGCTCAAGAGACCCAGTACTTC
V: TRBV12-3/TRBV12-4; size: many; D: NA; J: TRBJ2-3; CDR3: CASSPSYLADTQYF; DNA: TGTGCCAGCAGTCCTTCTTACTTGGCGGATACGCAGTATTTT
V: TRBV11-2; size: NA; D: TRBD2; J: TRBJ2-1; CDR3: CASSPTPTSPNNEQFF; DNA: TGTGCCAGCAGCCCTACTCCGACTAGCCCAAACAATGAGCAGTTCTTC
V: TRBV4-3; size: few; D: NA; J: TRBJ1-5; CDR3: CASSQGGGDQPQHF; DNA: TGCGCCAGCAGCCAAGGGGGGGGAGATCAGCCCCAGCATTTT
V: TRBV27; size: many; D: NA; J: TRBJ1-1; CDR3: CASSTTGGGTEAFF; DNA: TGTGCCAGCAGTACTACGGGAGGGGGCACTGAAGCTTTCTTT
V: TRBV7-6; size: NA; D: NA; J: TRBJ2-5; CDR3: CASSYPWQYEETQYF; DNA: TGTGCCAGCAGCTACCCTTGGCAGTACGAGGAGACCCAGTACTTC
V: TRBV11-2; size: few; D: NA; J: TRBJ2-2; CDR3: CASSLGGDVEEAGELFF; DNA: TGTGCCAGCAGCTTAGGCGGGGATGTGGAAGAGGCCGGGGAGCTGTTTTTT
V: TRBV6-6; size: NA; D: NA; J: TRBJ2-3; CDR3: CASSPPTYTQYF; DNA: TGTGCCAGCAGTCCTCCCACATATACGCAGTATTTT
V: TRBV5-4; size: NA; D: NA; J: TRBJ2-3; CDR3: CASSFWESPDTQYF; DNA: TGTGCCAGCAGCTTCTGGGAGTCCCCAGATACGCAGTATTTT
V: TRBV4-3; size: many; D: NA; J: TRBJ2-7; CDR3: CASSQEPLSYEQYF; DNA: TGCGCCAGCAGCCAAGAGCCTCTGAGCTACGAGCAGTACTTC
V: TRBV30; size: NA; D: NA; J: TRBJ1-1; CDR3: CAWSATMNTEAFF; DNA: TGTGCCTGGAGTGCGACTATGAACACTGAAGCTTTCTTT
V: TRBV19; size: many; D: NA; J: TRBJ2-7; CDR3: CASSIQGHYEQYF; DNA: TGTGCCAGTAGTATTCAGGGGCACTACGAGCAGTACTTC
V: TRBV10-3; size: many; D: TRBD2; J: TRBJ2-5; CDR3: CAISGVAGNQETQYF; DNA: TGTGCCATCAGTGGGGTAGCGGGGAACCAAGAGACCCAGTACTTC
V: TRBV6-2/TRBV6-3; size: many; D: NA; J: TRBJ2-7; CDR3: CASRSPSTAEQYF; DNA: TGTGCCAGCAGATCTCCCTCTACGGCAGAGCAGTACTTC
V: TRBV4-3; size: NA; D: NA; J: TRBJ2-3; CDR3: CASSQGTGWDGNTQYF; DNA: TGCGCCAGCAGCCAGGGGACCGGGTGGGACGGGAATACGCAGTATTTT
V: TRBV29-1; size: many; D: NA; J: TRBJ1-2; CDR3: CSVNYGYTF; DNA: TGCAGCGTGAATTATGGCTACACCTTC
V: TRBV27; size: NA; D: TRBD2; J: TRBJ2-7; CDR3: CASSLRTGLAGTYEQYF; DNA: TGTGCCAGCAGTTTACGAACCGGACTAGCGGGCACCTACGAGCAGTACTTC
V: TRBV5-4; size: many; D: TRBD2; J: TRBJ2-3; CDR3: CASSPSNLAAQDF; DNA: TGTGCCAGCAGCCCATCAAACCTAGCGGCCCAGGATTTT
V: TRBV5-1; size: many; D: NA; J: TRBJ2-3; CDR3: CASPRDTQYF; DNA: TGCGCCAGCCCCCGGGATACGCAGTATTTT
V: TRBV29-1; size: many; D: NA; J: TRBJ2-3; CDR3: CSVEGPWSGSTDTQYF; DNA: TGCAGCGTTGAAGGGCCCTGGAGCGGGAGCACAGATACGCAGTATTTT
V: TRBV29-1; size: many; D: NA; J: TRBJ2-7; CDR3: CSVEYLGSAEQYF; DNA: TGCAGCGTTGAATACCTGGGGAGTGCCGAGCAGTACTTC
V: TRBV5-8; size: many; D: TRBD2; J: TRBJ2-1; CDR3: CASSQLAGGPNEQFF; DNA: TGTGCCAGCAGCCAACTAGCGGGAGGGCCCAATGAGCAGTTCTTC
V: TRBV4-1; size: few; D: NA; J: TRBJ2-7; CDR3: CASSQEVVLYEQYF; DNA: TGCGCCAGCAGCCAAGAGGTCGTGCTCTACGAGCAGTACTTC
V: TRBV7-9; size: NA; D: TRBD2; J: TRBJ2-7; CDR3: CASSSARVRGLAGEGGDEQYF; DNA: TGTGCCAGCAGCTCCGCTAGAGTAAGGGGCCTAGCGGGGGAAGGGGGCGACGAGCAGTACTTC
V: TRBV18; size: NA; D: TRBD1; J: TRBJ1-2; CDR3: CASSPVDRVTVYTF; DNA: TGTGCCAGCTCACCAGTTGACAGGGTCACAGTCTACACCTTC
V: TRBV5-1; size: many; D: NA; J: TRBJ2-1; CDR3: CASRSGTSWHEQFF; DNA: TGCGCCAGCCGCTCCGGGACCAGCTGGCATGAGCAGTTCTTC
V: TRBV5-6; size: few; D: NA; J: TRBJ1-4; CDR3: CASSPWTRGGGEKLFF; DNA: TGTGCCAGCAGCCCCTGGACCAGGGGAGGAGGTGAAAAACTGTTTTTT
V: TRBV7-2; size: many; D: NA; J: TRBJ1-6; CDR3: CASSRTVNSPLHF; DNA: TGTGCCAGCAGCCGGACAGTTAATTCACCCCTCCACTTT